The text below deals with one TCR beta chain. A single record per CDR3 protein comes from TCRdb applying MiXCR to the 5' RACE reads. Of 55,000 to 65,000 distinct CDR3 sequences in the sample, roughly 16% were seen once. This record belongs to a study of T cells of healthy individuals. The ends lost 5 bases at V and 2 bases at J; junction bases unmatched: 13. The CDR3 covers 18 residues. Per the germline V gene, CDR1 is MNHEY and CDR2 is SVGEGT. The clonotype comes from a human donor in good health. This rearrangement joins TRBV6-2 or TRBV6-3 to TRBJ2-3; 10 bases agree with TRBD2. DNA for the CDR3: TGTGCCAGCAGTCCCGAGGGGGGGACTAGCGCGCACACAGATACGCAGTATTTT. It translates to CASSPEGGTSAHTDTQYF.